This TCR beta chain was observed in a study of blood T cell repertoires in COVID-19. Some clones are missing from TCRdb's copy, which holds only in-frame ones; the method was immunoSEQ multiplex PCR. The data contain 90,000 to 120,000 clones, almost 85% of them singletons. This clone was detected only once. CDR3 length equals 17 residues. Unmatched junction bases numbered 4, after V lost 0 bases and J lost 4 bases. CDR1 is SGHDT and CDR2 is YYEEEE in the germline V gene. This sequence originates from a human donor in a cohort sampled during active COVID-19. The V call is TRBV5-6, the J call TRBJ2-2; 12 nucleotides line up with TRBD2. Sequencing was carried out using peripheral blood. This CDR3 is CASSLVPSGRATGELFF. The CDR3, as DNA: TGTGCCAGCAGCTTGGTCCCTAGCGGGAGGGCCACCGGGGAGCTGTTTTTT.